This T cell receptor beta chain was documented in a study of cytomegalovirus exposure and HLA in healthy donors. The PCR had 60 Vbeta and 13 Jbeta primers. Here immunoSEQ multiplex PCR was the method, and the copy in TCRdb shows in-frame clones only, minus some. The table shows 120,000 or so clones, with more than 80% occurring only once. Study outcomes and limitations: Researchers catalogued over 150 TCR beta chains as cytomegalovirus-associated.

Trimming shortened V by 0 bases and J by 1 base, and 12 bases separated the two germline ends. The CDR3 runs to 16 residues. Looked up from germline, CDR1 is SGHAT and CDR2 is FQNNGV. This clone was recorded a few times. No antigen is known for it. The receptor comes from a middle-aged man in good health and CMV-seronegative. The rearrangement uses TRBV11-2 and TRBJ1-1; D not resolved. The sample was PBMCs. CDR3 nucleotides: TGTGCCAGCAGCTTAGAGATGGGGAGGAGGAACACTGAAGCTTTCTTT. Its translation is CASSLEMGRRNTEAFF. The variable domain in full, with the rest retrieved from reference TRBV11-2 and TRBJ1-1, is EAGVAQSPRYKIIEKRQSVAFWCNPISGHATLYWYQQILGQGPKLLIQFQNNGVVDDSQLPKDRFSAERLKGVDSTLKIQPAKLEDSAVYLCASSLEMGRRNTEAFFGQGTRLTVV.